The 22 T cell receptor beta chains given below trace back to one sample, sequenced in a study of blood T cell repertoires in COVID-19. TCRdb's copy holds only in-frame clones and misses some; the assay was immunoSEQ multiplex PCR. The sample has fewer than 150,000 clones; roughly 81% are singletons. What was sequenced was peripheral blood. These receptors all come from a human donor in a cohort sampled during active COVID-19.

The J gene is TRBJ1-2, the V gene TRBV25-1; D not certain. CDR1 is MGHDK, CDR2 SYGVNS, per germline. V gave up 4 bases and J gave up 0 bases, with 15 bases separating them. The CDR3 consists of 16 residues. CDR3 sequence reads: CASSGFAAATNYGYTF. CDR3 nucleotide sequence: TGTGCCAGCAGTGGTTTTGCGGCAGCTACTAACTATGGCTACACCTTC.

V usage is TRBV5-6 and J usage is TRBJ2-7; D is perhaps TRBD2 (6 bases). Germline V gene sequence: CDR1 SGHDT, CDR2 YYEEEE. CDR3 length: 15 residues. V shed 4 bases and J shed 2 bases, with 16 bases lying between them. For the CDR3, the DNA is TGTGCCAGCAGCCGTGGAGTCGCGGGAACCTACGAGCAGTACTTC. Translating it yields CASSRGVAGTYEQYF.

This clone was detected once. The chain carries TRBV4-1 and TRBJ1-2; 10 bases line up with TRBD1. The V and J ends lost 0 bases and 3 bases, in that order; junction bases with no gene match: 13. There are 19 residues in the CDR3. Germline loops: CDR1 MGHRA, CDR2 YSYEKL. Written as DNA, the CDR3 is TGCGCCAGCAGCCAAGAGAGGGGGGCGACAGGGGGCGCAGACTATGGCTACACCTTC. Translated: CASSQERGATGGADYGYTF.

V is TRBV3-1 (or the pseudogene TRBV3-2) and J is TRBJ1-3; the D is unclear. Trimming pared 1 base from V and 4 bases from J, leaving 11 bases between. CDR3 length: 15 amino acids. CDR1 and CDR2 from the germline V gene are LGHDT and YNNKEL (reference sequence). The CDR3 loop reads CASSQGWRIGNTIYF. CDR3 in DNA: TGTGCCAGCAGCCAAGGTTGGAGGATCGGAAACACCATATATTTT.

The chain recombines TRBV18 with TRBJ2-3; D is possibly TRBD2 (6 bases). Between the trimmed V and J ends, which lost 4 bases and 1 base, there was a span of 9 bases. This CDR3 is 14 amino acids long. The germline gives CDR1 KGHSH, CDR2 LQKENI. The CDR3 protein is CASSLGGGTDTQYF. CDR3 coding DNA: TGTGCCAGCTCACTGGGCGGGGGCACAGATACGCAGTATTTT. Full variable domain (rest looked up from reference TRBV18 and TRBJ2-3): NAGVMQNPRHLVRRRGQEARLRCSPMKGHSHVYWYRQLPEEGLKFMVYLQKENIIDESGMPKERFSAEFPKEGPSILRIQQVVRGDSAAYFCASSLGGGTDTQYFGPGTRLTVL.

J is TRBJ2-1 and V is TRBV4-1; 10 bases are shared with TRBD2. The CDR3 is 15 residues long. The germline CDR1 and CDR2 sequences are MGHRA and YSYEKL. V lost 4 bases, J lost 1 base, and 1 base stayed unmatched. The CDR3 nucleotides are TGCGCCAGCAGCCCAGCGGGGGGGTCCTACAATGAGCAGTTCTTC. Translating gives CASSPAGGSYNEQFF.

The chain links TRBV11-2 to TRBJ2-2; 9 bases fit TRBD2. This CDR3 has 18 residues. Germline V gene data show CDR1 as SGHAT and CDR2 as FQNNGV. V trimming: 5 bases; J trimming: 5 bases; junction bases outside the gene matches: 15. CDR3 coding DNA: TGTGCCAGCAGCCCCCGAGTCCGAGCGGGGGGTAGGACCGGGGAGCTGTTTTTT. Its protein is CASSPRVRAGGRTGELFF.

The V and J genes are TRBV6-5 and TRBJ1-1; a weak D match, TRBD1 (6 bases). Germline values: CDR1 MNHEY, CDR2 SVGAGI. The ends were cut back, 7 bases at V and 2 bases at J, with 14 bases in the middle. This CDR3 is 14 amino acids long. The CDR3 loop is CASNKQGLNTEAFF. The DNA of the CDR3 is TGTGCCAGCAATAAACAGGGTTTAAACACTGAAGCTTTCTTT.

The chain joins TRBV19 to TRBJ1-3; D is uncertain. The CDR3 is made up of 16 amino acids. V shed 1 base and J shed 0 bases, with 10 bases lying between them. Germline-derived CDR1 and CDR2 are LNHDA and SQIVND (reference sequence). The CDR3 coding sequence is TGTGCCAGTAGTATAGGAGGCACGTTCTCTGGAAACACCATATATTTT. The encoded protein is CASSIGGTFSGNTIYF.

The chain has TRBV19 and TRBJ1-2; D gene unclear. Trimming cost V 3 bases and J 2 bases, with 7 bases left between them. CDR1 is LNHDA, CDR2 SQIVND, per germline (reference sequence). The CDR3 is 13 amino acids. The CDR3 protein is CASSIGGNYGYTF. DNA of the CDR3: TGTGCCAGTAGTATCGGAGGGAACTATGGCTACACCTTC.

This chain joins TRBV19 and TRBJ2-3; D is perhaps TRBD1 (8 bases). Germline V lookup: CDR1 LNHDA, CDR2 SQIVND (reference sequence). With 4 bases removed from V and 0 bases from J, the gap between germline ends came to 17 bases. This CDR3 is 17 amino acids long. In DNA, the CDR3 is TGTGCCAGTAGTAGGTGGACAGGGCGGGGGAGCACAGATACGCAGTATTTT. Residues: CASSRWTGRGSTDTQYF.

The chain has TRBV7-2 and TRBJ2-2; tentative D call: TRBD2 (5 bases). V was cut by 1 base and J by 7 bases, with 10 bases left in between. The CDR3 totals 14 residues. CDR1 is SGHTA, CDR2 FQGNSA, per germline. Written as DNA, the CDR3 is TGTGCCAGCAGCTTAGTGGAGGTTCTCGGGGAGCTGTTTTTT. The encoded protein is CASSLVEVLGELFF.

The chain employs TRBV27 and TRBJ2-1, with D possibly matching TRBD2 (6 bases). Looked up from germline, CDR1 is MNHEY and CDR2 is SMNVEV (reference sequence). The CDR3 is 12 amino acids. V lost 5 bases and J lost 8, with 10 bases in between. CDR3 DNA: TGTGCCAGCAGTGATCGGAGGGATGAGCAGTTCTTC. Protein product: CASSDRRDEQFF.

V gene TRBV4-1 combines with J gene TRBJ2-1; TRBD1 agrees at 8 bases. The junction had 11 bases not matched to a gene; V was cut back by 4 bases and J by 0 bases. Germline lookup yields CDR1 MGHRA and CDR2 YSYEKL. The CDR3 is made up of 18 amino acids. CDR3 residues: CASSRNVRGHSSYNEQFF. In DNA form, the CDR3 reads TGCGCCAGCAGCCGAAATGTCAGGGGGCACAGCTCCTACAATGAGCAGTTCTTC.

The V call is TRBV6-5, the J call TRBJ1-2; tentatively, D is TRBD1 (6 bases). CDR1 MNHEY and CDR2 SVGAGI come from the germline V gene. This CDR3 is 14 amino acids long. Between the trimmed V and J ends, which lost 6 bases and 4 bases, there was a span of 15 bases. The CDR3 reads CASSAGQPPYGYTF. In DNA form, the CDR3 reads TGTGCCAGCAGCGCTGGACAGCCACCCTATGGCTACACCTTC.

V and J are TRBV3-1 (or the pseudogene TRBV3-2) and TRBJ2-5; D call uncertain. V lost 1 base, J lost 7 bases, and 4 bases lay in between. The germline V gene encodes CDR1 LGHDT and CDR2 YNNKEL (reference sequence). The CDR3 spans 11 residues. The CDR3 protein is CASSQAGTQYF. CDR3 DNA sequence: TGTGCCAGCAGCCAAGCAGGGACCCAGTACTTC.

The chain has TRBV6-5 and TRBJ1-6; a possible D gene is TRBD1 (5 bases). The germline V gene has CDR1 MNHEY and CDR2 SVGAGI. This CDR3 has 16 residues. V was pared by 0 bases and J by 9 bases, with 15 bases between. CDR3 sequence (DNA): TGTGCCAGCAGTTACTCGCCCGAGGGAGGGACTTCACCCCTCCACTTT. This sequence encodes CASSYSPEGGTSPLHF.

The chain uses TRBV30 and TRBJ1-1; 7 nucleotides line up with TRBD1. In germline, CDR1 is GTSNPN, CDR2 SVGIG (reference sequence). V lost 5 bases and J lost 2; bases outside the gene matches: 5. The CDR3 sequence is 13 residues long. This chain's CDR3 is CAWGRDSNTEAFF. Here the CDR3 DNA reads TGTGCCTGGGGCCGGGACAGCAACACTGAAGCTTTCTTT. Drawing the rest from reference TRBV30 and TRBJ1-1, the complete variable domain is SQTIHQWPATLVQPVGSPLSLECTVEGTSNPNLYWYRQAAGRGLQLLFYSVGIGQISSEVPQNLSASRPQDRQFILSSKKLLLSDSGFYLCAWGRDSNTEAFFGQGTRLTVV.

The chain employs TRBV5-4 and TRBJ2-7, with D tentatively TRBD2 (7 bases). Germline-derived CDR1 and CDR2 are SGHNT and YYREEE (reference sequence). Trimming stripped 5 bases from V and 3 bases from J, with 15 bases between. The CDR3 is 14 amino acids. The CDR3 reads CASSSRGGLYEQYF. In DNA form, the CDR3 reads TGTGCCAGCAGTTCCCGCGGGGGCCTCTACGAGCAGTACTTC.

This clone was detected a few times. DNA for the CDR3: TGTGCCAGCAGCTTGGATGCAGGGGCTAACACCGGGGAGCTGTTTTTT. This translates into CASSLDAGANTGELFF. The J gene is TRBJ2-2, the V gene TRBV5-4; TRBD1 might be the D (6 bases). V dropped 0 bases and J dropped 2 bases, with 11 bases sitting between them. The CDR3 contains 16 residues. CDR1 SGHNT and CDR2 YYREEE come from the germline V gene (reference sequence). Full variable domain (remainder filled in from reference TRBV5-4 and TRBJ2-2): ETGVTQSPTHLIKTRGQQVTLRCSSQSGHNTVSWYQQALGQGPQFIFQYYREEENGRGNFPPRFSGLQFPNYSSELNVNALELDDSALYLCASSLDAGANTGELFFGEGSRLTVL.

CDR3 sequence: CASGTGSTDTQYF. In DNA form, the CDR3 reads TGTGCCTCTGGGACAGGTAGCACAGATACGCAGTATTTT. The rearrangement links TRBV10-3 to TRBJ2-3; 8 positions agree with TRBD1. Germline values: CDR1 ENHRY, CDR2 SYGVKD. After removal of 11 bases from V and 0 bases from J, the junction contained 4 bases not matched to a gene. The CDR3 runs 13 residues.

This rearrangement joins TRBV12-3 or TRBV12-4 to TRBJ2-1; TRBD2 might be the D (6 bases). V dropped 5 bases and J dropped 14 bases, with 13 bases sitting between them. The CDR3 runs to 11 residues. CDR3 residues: CASSRLREEFF. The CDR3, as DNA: TGTGCCAGCAGTCGACTGAGGGAGGAGTTCTTC.